The 9 T cell receptor beta chains given below trace back to one sample, sequenced in a study of blood T cell repertoires in COVID-19 (dated by TCRdb to the early 2020s). Receptor amplification or capture employed the immunoSEQ multiplex PCR assay. The table comes from immuneACCESS by way of TCRdb, which keeps in-frame sequences with V and J called. Part of the clones is missing from these tables; in studies checked, under half for an unresolved V gene and the rest for unknown reasons. The table for this sample lists some 400,000 clones; around 87% of them were counted only once. The ten largest clones add up to under 3% of the sample. The sample comprised peripheral blood. These receptors came from a woman in her sixties or seventies with COVID-19, enrolled during active disease.

This clone was recorded a few times. The CDR3: CASSEKFGGPGNTIYF. The CDR3 DNA is TGTGCCAGCAGTGAAAAGTTTGGAGGGCCTGGAAACACCATATATTTT. The rearrangement links TRBV6-1 to TRBJ1-3; no clear D. The CDR3 is made up of 16 amino acids. V lost 2 bases, J lost 2 bases, and 13 bases lay in between. Germline loops: CDR1 MNHNS, CDR2 SASEGT.

V and J are TRBV2 and TRBJ2-6; a possible D gene is TRBD2 (5 bases). The CDR3 totals 15 residues. Germline values: CDR1 SNHLY, CDR2 FYNNEI. V was trimmed by 4 bases and J by 3 bases, leaving 10 bases between them. The CDR3 region is CASSGVRGGANVLTF. The CDR3 DNA reads TGTGCCAGCAGTGGAGTTCGGGGTGGGGCCAACGTCCTGACTTTC.

This rearrangement joins TRBV19 to TRBJ2-1, with 8 bases fitting TRBD2. The CDR3 totals 14 residues. The ends lost 2 bases at V and 7 bases at J; junction bases unmatched: 4. Germline V lookup: CDR1 LNHDA, CDR2 SQIVND (reference sequence). Here the CDR3 DNA reads TGTGCCAGTAGTATAAGGGGACTAGGGAATGAGCAGTTCTTC. Translated: CASSIRGLGNEQFF.

This chain connects TRBV6-5 to TRBJ2-4, with 9 bases identical to TRBD1. Germline lookup yields CDR1 MNHEY and CDR2 SVGAGI. The CDR3 runs to 15 residues. V lost 6 bases, J lost 4 bases, and 7 bases stayed unmatched. The DNA for the CDR3 is TGTGCCAGCAGGCTCACCGGGACAGGGAAAAACATTCAGTACTTC. This sequence encodes CASRLTGTGKNIQYF.

The V gene is TRBV6-1, the J gene TRBJ2-3, with a possible D match to TRBD1 (5 bases). Germline V gene sequence: CDR1 MNHNS, CDR2 SASEGT. This CDR3 contains 15 residues. The V end was cut by 0 bases, the J end by 2 bases, with 9 bases between. The CDR3 DNA follows: TGTGCCAGCAGTGAAGCTTGGGGCCCCACAGATACGCAGTATTTT. As protein: CASSEAWGPTDTQYF.

The V gene is TRBV6-1, the J gene TRBJ1-5; possibly TRBD1 for D (6 bases). V dropped 1 base and J dropped 5 bases, with 15 bases sitting between them. Germline V gene sequence: CDR1 MNHNS, CDR2 SASEGT. The CDR3 spans 16 residues. The CDR3 reads CASSEGRTADHQPQHF. The CDR3 nucleotides are TGTGCCAGCAGTGAAGGTAGGACAGCAGACCATCAGCCCCAGCATTTT.

The J gene is TRBJ1-1, the V gene TRBV3-1 (or the pseudogene TRBV3-2), with a weak D call TRBD1 (5 bases). The length of the CDR3 is 15 residues. V was clipped by 4 bases and J by 7 bases, with 19 bases between them. Germline-derived CDR1 and CDR2 are LGHDT and YNNKEL (reference sequence). In nucleotides, the CDR3 is TGTGCCAGCAGCCCCCCCGGGATGGTGGGGGGTGAAGCTTTCTTT. Its translation: CASSPPGMVGGEAFF.

V gene TRBV28 combines with J gene TRBJ2-1; D may be TRBD1 (6 bases). This CDR3 is built from 12 residues. Germline CDR1 and CDR2: MDHEN and SYDVKM. V was pared by 6 bases and J by 15 bases, with 18 bases between. The CDR3 nucleotides read TGTGCCAGCAGGGGTCGGACAGCGTCCGGGTTCTTC. Its translation is CASRGRTASGFF.

CDR3 sequence reads: CASSREASGGASSYEQYF. The CDR3 DNA reads as TGTGCCAGCAGCCGAGAGGCTAGCGGGGGGGCTAGCTCCTACGAGCAGTACTTC. V is TRBV6-6 and J is TRBJ2-7, with 12 bases fitting TRBD2. CDR1 is MNHNY and CDR2 is SVGAGI in the germline V gene (reference sequence). The CDR3 spans 18 residues. V was pared by 6 bases and J by 0 bases, with 12 bases of the junction left unmatched.